The 30 T cell receptor beta chains in this list originate from one sample, sequenced in a study of cytomegalovirus exposure and HLA in healthy donors. Only in-frame clones appear in the TCRdb table, and some are missing; sequencing was by immunoSEQ multiplex PCR. The profile covers about 170,000 clones, with around 86% appearing a single time and approximately 2.4% taken by the ten largest. Source material: PBMCs. All receptors come from a man between 18 and 35 years old in good health and CMV-seropositive.

The rearrangement links TRBV5-6 to TRBJ2-2; 9 bases match TRBD1. The CDR3 consists of 15 residues. Germline lookup yields CDR1 SGHDT and CDR2 YYEEEE. After removal of 4 bases from V and 3 bases from J, the junction contained 4 bases not matched to a gene. The CDR3 nucleotides read TGTGCCAGCAGCGGGACAGGGTGGGACACCGGGGAGCTGTTTTTT. Translated: CASSGTGWDTGELFF.

The chain employs TRBV9 and TRBJ2-7; 7 nucleotides align to TRBD2. After removal of 0 bases from V and 6 bases from J, the junction contained 6 bases not matched to a gene. Germline V gives CDR1 SGDLS, CDR2 YYNGEE. CDR3 length equals 14 residues. The DNA of the CDR3 is TGTGCCAGCAGCGTAGGGTCTAGCGGCCCCGAGCAGTACTTC. The encoded protein is CASSVGSSGPEQYF.

This rearrangement joins TRBV2 to TRBJ1-3, with D possibly being TRBD1 (5 bases). The V end lost 6 bases, the J end lost 2 bases, and 11 bases lay between the germline ends. This CDR3 has 14 amino acids. Germline V gene lookup returns CDR1 SNHLY and CDR2 FYNNEI. The CDR3 protein is CASRTEGAGNTIYF. CDR3 coding DNA: TGTGCCAGCAGGACGGAAGGGGCTGGAAACACCATATATTTT.

The gene calls are TRBV2 and TRBJ2-3, with 13 nucleotides matching TRBD2. The CDR3 has 14 residues. Looked up from germline, CDR1 is SNHLY and CDR2 is FYNNEI. The ends lost 5 bases at V and 5 bases at J; junction bases unmatched: 1. This CDR3 reads CASSTSGGVDTQYF. The DNA of the CDR3 is TGTGCCAGCAGTACTAGCGGGGGGGTAGATACGCAGTATTTT.

This chain joins TRBV28 and TRBJ1-3; tentatively, D is TRBD1 (6 bases). Germline assignment: CDR1 MDHEN and CDR2 SYDVKM. V lost 5 bases to trimming and J lost 4 bases, with 18 bases between them. This CDR3 has 16 amino acids. The CDR3 region is CASSPPYREMGNTIYF. In nucleotides, the CDR3 is TGTGCCAGCAGTCCCCCCTACAGGGAGATGGGAAACACCATATATTTT.

This rearrangement joins TRBV7-2 to TRBJ1-2; 7 bases are shared with TRBD1. V shed 5 bases, J shed 8 bases, and the junction held 11 bases outside the gene matches. The CDR3 loop spans 14 amino acids. Looked up from germline, CDR1 is SGHTA and CDR2 is FQGNSA. Here the CDR3 DNA reads TGTGCCAGCAGCCCCGAGTCGACAGGGCAGGGCTACACCTTC. Amino acid sequence: CASSPESTGQGYTF.

The rearrangement joins TRBV7-9 to TRBJ1-2; 7 nucleotides match TRBD1. This CDR3 has 14 residues. Germline assignment: CDR1 SEHNR and CDR2 FQNEAQ (reference sequence). Trimming removed 7 bases from V and 2 bases from J; junction bases left unmatched: 7. CDR3: CASNDLRGNYGYTF. CDR3 nucleotides: TGTGCCAGCAACGACCTCAGGGGGAACTATGGCTACACCTTC.

CDR3: CASSTPMVAGVDEQFF. CDR3 in DNA: TGTGCCAGCAGTACCCCGATGGTAGCGGGAGTTGATGAGCAGTTCTTC. This chain joins TRBV27 and TRBJ2-1, with 9 bases identical to TRBD2. This CDR3 comprises 16 residues. Germline lookup yields CDR1 MNHEY and CDR2 SMNVEV (reference sequence). The V segment lost 5 bases and the J segment 8 bases; nucleotides outside the gene matches: 13.

This clone was detected only once. V and J are TRBV19 and TRBJ2-7; TRBD1 aligns across 9 bases. Losses at the gene ends were 6 bases for V and 5 bases for J; bases not matched to a gene: 8. Germline loops: CDR1 LNHDA, CDR2 SQIVND (reference sequence). The CDR3 runs to 14 residues. For the CDR3, the DNA is TGTGCCAGTAGCATCTTGGGACAGGGTGACGAGCAGTACTTC. Translated, it gives CASSILGQGDEQYF.

The chain carries TRBV13 and TRBJ1-1; 8 bases are a match to TRBD1. V was clipped by 6 bases and J by 8 bases; unmatched bases: 11. Germline CDR1 PRHDT, CDR2 FYEKMQ (reference sequence). The CDR3 is 14 amino acids. CDR3 coding DNA: TGTGCCAGCAGACCTGCTGGACAGGGAGGAGAAGCTTTCTTT. It codes for CASRPAGQGGEAFF.

V and J are TRBV14 and TRBJ1-1; D may be TRBD1 (5 bases). CDR1 is SGHDN and CDR2 is FVKESK in the germline V gene. Between the trimmed V and J ends, which lost 1 base and 5 bases, there was a span of 14 bases. The CDR3 contains 15 residues. The CDR3 DNA sequence: TGTGCCAGCAGCCAAGGACGAGCAGGGCGTACTGAAGCTTTCTTT. Its protein product is CASSQGRAGRTEAFF.

The chain joins TRBV6-6 to TRBJ2-7; D is unresolved. CDR3 size: 12 residues. Germline-derived CDR1 and CDR2 are MNHNY and SVGAGI (reference sequence). V was trimmed by 2 bases and J by 2 bases, leaving 4 bases between them. The CDR3 loop reads CASSYGTYEQYF. Here the CDR3 DNA reads TGTGCCAGCAGTTACGGCACCTACGAGCAGTACTTC.

The chain employs TRBV6-5 and TRBJ1-1; D not resolved. V lost 0 bases, J lost 0 bases, and 8 bases lay in between. Germline lookup yields CDR1 MNHEY and CDR2 SVGAGI. The CDR3 covers 15 residues. CDR3 nucleotide sequence: TGTGCCAGCAGTTACTCGATGAGATTGAACACTGAAGCTTTCTTT. The encoded protein is CASSYSMRLNTEAFF.

The chain is built from TRBV7-9 and TRBJ2-1, with D possibly TRBD1 on 5 matching bases. The CDR3 runs 17 residues. V lost 2 bases, J lost 9 bases, and 23 bases lay in between. CDR1 is SEHNR, CDR2 FQNEAQ, per germline (reference sequence). DNA for the CDR3: TGTGCCAGCAGCTTAATAGGTTGGGGCTCACAAACCGGTGAGCAGTTCTTC. This gives the protein CASSLIGWGSQTGEQFF.

The V call is TRBV7-9, the J call TRBJ1-1, with D perhaps TRBD1 (5 bases). With 0 bases removed from V and 0 bases from J, the gap between germline ends came to 17 bases. This CDR3 spans 18 amino acids. Germline CDR1 and CDR2: SEHNR and FQNEAQ (reference sequence). The CDR3 loop is CASSLAIDSVTMNTEAFF. Written as DNA, the CDR3 is TGTGCCAGCAGCTTAGCGATCGACAGCGTGACCATGAACACTGAAGCTTTCTTT.

This clone has only a few counts. The chain has TRBV27 and TRBJ1-5; 10 bases map to TRBD1. V lost 4 bases and J lost 3; bases outside the gene matches: 3. CDR3 length: 15 amino acids. Germline V gene data show CDR1 as MNHEY and CDR2 as SMNVEV (reference sequence). CDR3 amino acids: CASSWGTGVNQPQHF. The CDR3 DNA reads TGTGCCAGCAGTTGGGGGACAGGGGTCAATCAGCCCCAGCATTTT.

The V gene is TRBV28, the J gene TRBJ2-6; a weak D match, TRBD1 (5 bases). This CDR3 has 17 amino acids. V lost 3 bases, J lost 0 bases, and 12 bases lay in between. Per the germline V gene, CDR1 is MDHEN and CDR2 is SYDVKM. CDR3 nucleotide sequence: TGTGCCAGCAGTTTGGATTGGGGCAGCTCTGGGGCCAACGTCCTGACTTTC. It translates to CASSLDWGSSGANVLTF.

The DNA for the CDR3 is TGTGCCAGCAGCGGTAGACTAGCGGGAGGTCTCGGGGAGCTGTTTTTT. Protein product: CASSGRLAGGLGELFF. V gene TRBV9 combines with J gene TRBJ2-2; 13 nucleotides match TRBD2. Germline V lookup: CDR1 SGDLS, CDR2 YYNGEE. This CDR3 spans 16 amino acids. The ends lost 3 bases at V and 7 bases at J; junction bases unmatched: 6.

This clone is a singleton in its sample. The V gene is TRBV6-6, the J gene TRBJ2-2, with TRBD1 matching over 9 bases. The CDR3 runs 16 residues. CDR1 and CDR2 from the germline V gene are MNHNY and SVGAGI (reference sequence). Trimming at V came to 5 bases and at J to 7 bases, leaving 11 bases not matched to a gene. CDR3 sequence reads: CASSRPGQGLVGELFF. The DNA of the CDR3 is TGTGCCAGCAGTCGGCCGGGACAGGGTTTAGTCGGGGAGCTGTTTTTT.

The chain is built from TRBV6-6 and TRBJ1-4; tentatively, D is TRBD1 (6 bases). The germline V gene encodes CDR1 MNHNY and CDR2 SVGAGI (reference sequence). V shed 7 bases and J shed 6 bases, with 15 bases lying between them. The CDR3 sequence is 14 residues long. The DNA for the CDR3 is TGTGCCAGCATCCCGACAGGCGGAGATGAAAAACTGTTTTTT. Translated: CASIPTGGDEKLFF.

The chain joins TRBV5-6 to TRBJ2-7, with TRBD1 matching 9 bases. The J segment lost 4 bases and the V segment lost 4 bases, leaving 9 bases of the junction unmatched. Germline-derived CDR1 and CDR2 are SGHDT and YYEEEE. The CDR3 extends over 15 amino acids. Here the CDR3 reads CASSTTGTGPYEQYF. DNA for the CDR3: TGTGCCAGCAGCACTACTGGGACAGGGCCTTACGAGCAGTACTTC.

The V call is TRBV28, the J call TRBJ2-5; D is perhaps TRBD2 (6 bases). V was clipped by 8 bases and J by 7 bases, with 14 bases between them. CDR1 and CDR2 from the germline V gene are MDHEN and SYDVKM. The CDR3 contains 12 residues. The DNA of the CDR3 is TGTGCCAGCGGGGAGGTACTTGGGACCCAGTACTTC. Residues: CASGEVLGTQYF.

V gene TRBV27 combines with J gene TRBJ2-1, with 7 positions matching TRBD2. The germline gives CDR1 MNHEY, CDR2 SMNVEV (reference sequence). CDR3 size: 14 residues. V dropped 7 bases and J dropped 6; count of bases not matched to a gene: 9. CDR3 amino acids: CASTSGGRTNEQFF. The CDR3 DNA sequence: TGTGCCAGCACTTCGGGAGGCAGAACCAATGAGCAGTTCTTC.

This clone was counted between two and nine times. The chain joins TRBV29-1 to TRBJ1-4; a weak D match, TRBD1 (6 bases). The CDR3 is 11 residues long. The V gene lost 6 bases and the J gene lost 8 bases, with 10 bases spanning the gap. CDR1 is SQVTM and CDR2 is ANQGSEA in the germline V gene. The CDR3 DNA reads as TGCAGCGTCATCCAGGGGGAAAAACTGTTTTTT. As protein: CSVIQGEKLFF.

The genes are TRBV27 and TRBJ2-3; TRBD2 matches at 11 bases. The CDR3 is 16 residues long. The V gene's germline CDR1 is MNHEY and CDR2 SMNVEV (reference sequence). J lost 4 bases, V lost 0 bases, and 3 bases had no gene match. CDR3: CASSLSPSGGPDTQYF. The CDR3, as DNA: TGTGCCAGCAGTTTATCGCCTAGCGGGGGGCCAGATACGCAGTATTTT.

The V and J genes are TRBV2 and TRBJ2-7, with TRBD2 matching over 11 bases. This CDR3 contains 14 residues. V lost 5 bases, J lost 4 bases, and 4 bases stayed unmatched. The germline V gene encodes CDR1 SNHLY and CDR2 FYNNEI. Written as DNA, the CDR3 is TGTGCCAGCAGTCAACTAGCGGGGGAGTACGAGCAGTACTTC. It translates to CASSQLAGEYEQYF.

J is TRBJ2-7 and V is TRBV13, with 9 bases lining up with TRBD1. Per the germline V gene, CDR1 is PRHDT and CDR2 is FYEKMQ (reference sequence). This CDR3 has 16 amino acids. J was trimmed by 3 bases and V by 5 bases; bases with no gene match: 11. The CDR3 is CASSGNRGRFIYEQYF. As DNA, the CDR3 is TGTGCCAGCAGCGGAAACAGGGGGCGGTTTATCTACGAGCAGTACTTC.

The V call is TRBV6-5, the J call TRBJ2-7; 9 bases match TRBD1. Trimming took 4 bases from V and 2 from J; bases not matched to a gene: 3. Germline CDR1 is MNHEY and CDR2 is SVGAGI. This CDR3 comprises 14 residues. The CDR3 region has the DNA TGTGCCAGCAGTTCCGGGACAGGGACCTACGAGCAGTACTTC. It yields the protein CASSSGTGTYEQYF.

The J gene is TRBJ2-2, the V gene TRBV10-3; 8 bases match TRBD1. The V and J ends lost 0 bases and 8 bases, in that order; junction bases with no gene match: 5. Germline V lookup: CDR1 ENHRY, CDR2 SYGVKD. The length of the CDR3 is 15 residues. CDR3 bases: TGTGCCATCAGTGAGTCGGGACAGGCCAATGGGGAGCTGTTTTTT. Its protein is CAISESGQANGELFF.

The chain carries TRBV4-3 and TRBJ2-4; TRBD2 matches at 15 bases. With V trimmed by 4 bases and J by 6 bases, 4 bases remained unmatched. This CDR3 contains 16 residues. Germline V gene sequence: CDR1 LGHNA, CDR2 YSLEER. The DNA of the CDR3 is TGCGCCAGCAGCCCCGGGACTAGCGGGGGGCTAAACATTCAGTACTTC. Amino acid sequence: CASSPGTSGGLNIQYF.